A selection of T cell receptor beta chains follows, all from one sample in a study of blood T cells in healthy people across ages. One entry per CDR3 protein, called by TCRdb with MiXCR from the 5' RACE reads. There are around 1,800,000 distinct CDR3 sequences in the sample; more than 35% occur only once, and roughly 24% lies in the top ten. Sequencing was done on a sample of blood. The source is a human donor in good health. Both conserved end residues are part of each CDR3. Each record gives: V gene, clone size, J gene, D gene, CDR3 DNA, CDR3 protein. D genes are given only for firm matches. A clone size is listed for some rows: how often the clone was seen (once, few, many), or a class if it is expanded.

TRBV20-1,.,TRBJ2-1,TRBD2,TGCAGTGCTAATACCGGGACTAGCGGTTACAATGAGCAGTTCTTC,CSANTGTSGYNEQFF
TRBV10-3,.,TRBJ2-7,.,TGTGCCATCAGTGAGTCGCCGGCGGGTACCTACGAGCAGTACTTC,CAISESPAGTYEQYF
TRBV20-1,.,TRBJ2-3,TRBD2,TGCAGTGCTGGAGCGGGGAGCACAGATACGCAGTATTTT,CSAGAGSTDTQYF
TRBV19,few,TRBJ2-7,.,TGTGCCAGTAGTATAGGGGGGCCTCACGAGCAGTACTTC,CASSIGGPHEQYF
TRBV5-1,.,TRBJ2-3,.,TGCGCCAGCAGCTTGGACAGGGGGGGCATGGATACGCAGTATTTT,CASSLDRGGMDTQYF
TRBV6-1,.,TRBJ2-7,.,TGTGCCAGCAGTATAGGAGTGGGGCCCTCCTACGAGCAGTACTTC,CASSIGVGPSYEQYF
TRBV7-9,.,TRBJ2-5,.,TGTGCCAGCAGCCCGGACACAACTACTAGGTACCAAGAGACCCAGTACTTC,CASSPDTTTRYQETQYF
TRBV10-3,.,TRBJ2-7,.,TGTGCCATGGGAACAGAAGTCGCCTACGAGCAGTACTTC,CAMGTEVAYEQYF
TRBV9,once,TRBJ2-2,.,TGTGCCAGCAGCCCACGGACACCTCGAAGGGAGCTGTTTTTT,CASSPRTPRRELFF
TRBV4-3,.,TRBJ1-6,.,TGCGCCAGCAGCCAAGATCGGAACCGCGACTCCTATAATTCACCCCTCCACTTT,CASSQDRNRDSYNSPLHF
TRBV12-3/TRBV12-4,few,TRBJ2-4,.,TGTGCCAGCAGTTTTCTGGAGAAAAACATTCAGTACTTC,CASSFLEKNIQYF
TRBV3-1,.,TRBJ2-7,.,TGTGCCAGCAGCCCCCATCCGGAGGGTAGTTCTGAGCAGTACTTC,CASSPHPEGSSEQYF
TRBV6-2/TRBV6-3,few,TRBJ2-1,.,TGTGCCAGCAGCTACGGACAGACGCAGTTCTTC,CASSYGQTQFF
TRBV13,few,TRBJ2-3,TRBD2,TGTGCCAGCAGCTCACGACACGATGAGCGGGGTACGCAGTATTTT,CASSSRHDERGTQYF
TRBV7-2,.,TRBJ2-5,.,TGCGCCAGCAGCCCCCGTGTGCCGCCACAAGAGACCCAGTACTTC,CASSPRVPPQETQYF
TRBV6-5,.,TRBJ2-7,.,TGTGCCAGCAGGACATCCCACGAGCAGTACTTC,CASRTSHEQYF
TRBV6-5,few,TRBJ1-2,.,TGTGCCAGCAGTCCAGGGTTCCGTCGCTACACCTTC,CASSPGFRRYTF
TRBV7-3,.,TRBJ2-7,.,TGTGCCAGCAGCCAGGTCCCAGGGAACGAGCAGTACTTC,CASSQVPGNEQYF
TRBV20-1,.,TRBJ1-2,.,TGCAGTGCTCGATACAGAACCGGCTACACCTTC,CSARYRTGYTF
TRBV6-5,.,TRBJ1-2,.,TGTGCCAGCAGACCTGCCGCCAGCTTCTATGGCTACACCTTC,CASRPAASFYGYTF
TRBV28,.,TRBJ2-2,.,TGTGCCAGCAGTAGTGAACAGGGCGTACCCGGGGAGCTGTTTTTT,CASSSEQGVPGELFF
TRBV25-1,few,TRBJ1-1,.,TGTGCCAGCAGTGAATTTTTCTCCGGACAGAACACTGAAGCTTTCTTT,CASSEFFSGQNTEAFF
TRBV5-1,few,TRBJ2-1,TRBD2,TGCGCCAGCAGCTTGGCCCCGGCTAGCGGGGATAATGAGCAGTTCTTC,CASSLAPASGDNEQFF
TRBV12-3/TRBV12-4,few,TRBJ2-7,.,TGTGCCAGCAGTTTTCGGGGGGCTGGCCACGAGCAGTACTTC,CASSFRGAGHEQYF
TRBV4-1,.,TRBJ1-5,TRBD1,TGCGCCAGCAGCCAAGAGGGGACAGGGAGACAGCCCCAGCATTTT,CASSQEGTGRQPQHF
TRBV28,few,TRBJ2-4,.,TGTGCCAGCAGTTTGCCAGGGTTAGCCAAAAACATTCAGTACTTC,CASSLPGLAKNIQYF
TRBV20-1,.,TRBJ2-1,.,TGCAGTGCTAGGGTTCCTCACCCGGGGCAGTTCTTC,CSARVPHPGQFF
TRBV11-3,few,TRBJ1-6,.,TGTGCCAGCAGCTCCACCCAAGCGGGTCCCCTCCACTTT,CASSSTQAGPLHF
TRBV5-4,.,TRBJ1-5,.,TGTGCCAGCGGCTTGGGGGGAGGGGACCAGCCCCAGCATTTT,CASGLGGGDQPQHF
TRBV12-3/TRBV12-4,.,TRBJ2-1,.,TGTGCCAGCTTAAGAGGGGTGGTGACCAATGTGCAGTTCTTC,CASLRGVVTNVQFF
TRBV7-3,few,TRBJ2-7,.,TGTGCCAGCAGCCCCGACAGTTGGGGAGCCTACGAGCAGTACTTC,CASSPDSWGAYEQYF
TRBV27,.,TRBJ1-1,.,TGTGCCAGCAGTTATGACGGGGCCATGAACACTGAAGCTTTCTTT,CASSYDGAMNTEAFF
TRBV5-4,.,TRBJ2-7,TRBD1,TGTGCCAGCAGCCGGCCGAGTACAGGGGGAAACGAGCAGTACTTC,CASSRPSTGGNEQYF
TRBV4-3,.,TRBJ2-2,.,TGCGCCAGCAGCCAAGGAGACAGGACTACGAACACCGGGGAGCTGTTTTTT,CASSQGDRTTNTGELFF
TRBV12-3/TRBV12-4,once,TRBJ2-3,.,TGTGCCAGCAGTTTAGCGGTGGGATCAGATACGGAGTATTTT,CASSLAVGSDTEYF
TRBV20-1,.,TRBJ2-7,.,TGCAGTGCTAGAGGTAGTCACGCCTACGAGCAGTACTTC,CSARGSHAYEQYF
TRBV18,.,TRBJ2-5,TRBD2,TGTACCAGCTCAGCGGGACGGAACCCGGCCCAGTACTTC,CTSSAGRNPAQYF
TRBV20-1,few,TRBJ1-2,.,TGCAGTGCTAGAAACAGAAACTATGGCTACACCTTC,CSARNRNYGYTF
TRBV3-1,.,TRBJ2-1,TRBD2,TGTGCCAGCAGCCAAGGACTAGCGGGGGGCTTAAACAATGAGCAGTTCTTC,CASSQGLAGGLNNEQFF
TRBV20-1,few,TRBJ2-1,TRBD2,TGCAGTGCTAGACTACTAGCGGGGATCCACAATGAGCAGTTCTTC,CSARLLAGIHNEQFF
TRBV3-1,.,TRBJ2-1,.,TGTGCCAGCAGCCAAGAGGGCGGGGACACCTACAATGAGCAGTTCTTC,CASSQEGGDTYNEQFF
TRBV11-3,.,TRBJ2-2,TRBD2,TGTGCCAGCAGCCCACGTCCTATGGCGGGGGAGAACGGGGAGCTGTTTTTT,CASSPRPMAGENGELFF
TRBV20-1,.,TRBJ2-5,TRBD1,TGCAGTGCTTTCCATTACAGGGGGGAGACCCAGTACTTC,CSAFHYRGETQYF
TRBV7-3,once,TRBJ2-3,.,TGTGCCAGCAGCTTCGATGCCAGCGGCCTCGTGGATACGCAGTATTTT,CASSFDASGLVDTQYF
TRBV5-1,.,TRBJ1-5,TRBD1,TGCGCCAGCAGCTTGACGGGACAGGGTTCCAATCAGCCCCAGCATTTT,CASSLTGQGSNQPQHF
TRBV6-5,few,TRBJ2-3,.,TGTGCCAGCAGCCCCGGAGACGCGGCCAACACAGATACGCAGTATTTT,CASSPGDAANTDTQYF
TRBV6-2/TRBV6-3,.,TRBJ2-4,.,TGTGCCAGCAGTTACTCGGGGCAGTTAAAAAACATTCAGTACTTC,CASSYSGQLKNIQYF
TRBV12-3/TRBV12-4,.,TRBJ1-1,.,TGTGCCAGCAGTGATACAGGAGCCCTGAACACTGAAGCTTTCTTT,CASSDTGALNTEAFF
TRBV20-1,.,TRBJ1-3,TRBD1,TGCAGTGCTAGACCGAGGGACAGGGTACAAAACACCATATATTTT,CSARPRDRVQNTIYF
TRBV7-9,few,TRBJ2-3,TRBD1,TGTGCCAGCAGCTTAGGTGTGGACAGGGTAATGGATACGCAGTATTTT,CASSLGVDRVMDTQYF
TRBV12-3/TRBV12-4,.,TRBJ1-5,.,TGTACCAGCAGTTTTGGGACGGCTATAAGCAATCAACCCCAGCATTTT,CTSSFGTAISNQPQHF
TRBV20-1,.,TRBJ2-5,.,TGCAGTGCTAGAGGACACAGTCAAGAGACCCAGTACTTC,CSARGHSQETQYF
TRBV7-2,few,TRBJ2-5,.,TGTGCCAGCAGCTTATCGCTGGGACTCGAGACCCAGTACTTC,CASSLSLGLETQYF